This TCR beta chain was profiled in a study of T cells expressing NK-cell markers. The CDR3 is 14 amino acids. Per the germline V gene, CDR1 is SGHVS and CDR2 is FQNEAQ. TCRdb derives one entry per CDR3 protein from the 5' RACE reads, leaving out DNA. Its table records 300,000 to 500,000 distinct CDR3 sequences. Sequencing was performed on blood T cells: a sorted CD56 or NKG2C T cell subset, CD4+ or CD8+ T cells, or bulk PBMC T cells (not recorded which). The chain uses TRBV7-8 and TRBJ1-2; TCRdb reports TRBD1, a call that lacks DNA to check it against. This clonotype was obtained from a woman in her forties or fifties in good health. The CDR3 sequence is CASSDRTTNYGYTF. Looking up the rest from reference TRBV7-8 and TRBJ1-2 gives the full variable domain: GAGVSQSPRYKVAKRGQDVALRCDPISGHVSLFWYQQALGQGPEFLTYFQNEAQLDKSGLPSDRFFAERPEGSVSTLKIQRTQQEDSAVYLCASSDRTTNYGYTFGSGTRLTVV.